This is a list of T cell receptor beta chains from one sample in a study of T cells in Graves' hyperthyroidism and ophthalmopathy. TCRdb analysed the multiplex PCR reads with MiXCR anew, one entry per CDR3 protein. The data hold hundreds of thousands of distinct CDR3 sequences, with around 21% observed a single time. The sample comprised blood. These receptors were collected from a man aged 30 to 45 with Graves' ophthalmopathy. Both conserved end residues are part of each CDR3. A D gene is named only where the DNA matches it firmly. Only part of the rows carry a size: once, few, many, or a class if the clone is expanded.

D gene	V gene	clone size	J gene	CDR3 protein	CDR3 DNA
TRBD1	TRBV2	.	TRBJ1-2	CASSYDRGGGYTF	TGTGCCAGCAGCTACGACAGGGGTGGAGGCTACACCTTC
.	TRBV30	many	TRBJ1-1	CAWRGPGITEAFF	TGTGCCTGGAGAGGCCCGGGGATCACTGAAGCTTTCTTT
.	TRBV30	few	TRBJ2-3	CAWSVERNTQYF	TGTGCCTGGAGTGTAGAACGGAATACGCAGTATTTT
.	TRBV6-1	.	TRBJ1-3	CASRSGQIQNTIYF	TGTGCCAGCAGGTCCGGACAGATTCAGAACACCATATATTTT
.	TRBV7-2	many	TRBJ1-3	CASSQLVTGGNTIYF	TGTGCCAGCAGCCAACTCGTGACAGGCGGAAACACCATATATTTT
.	TRBV7-2	many	TRBJ2-4	CASSGPGGENIQYF	TGTGCCAGCAGCGGACCGGGTGGGGAAAACATTCAGTACTTC
TRBD2	TRBV30	many	TRBJ2-2	CAWITSGRAHNVSGELFF	TGTGCCTGGATTACTAGCGGGAGGGCCCATAACGTTTCCGGGGAGCTGTTTTTT
TRBD1	TRBV6-1	few	TRBJ2-5	CASSPRDRGRETQYF	TGTGCCAGCAGCCCCAGGGACAGGGGGCGGGAGACCCAGTACTTC
TRBD2	TRBV6-2/TRBV6-3	.	TRBJ2-2	CASSSVGLAVVGELFF	TGTGCCAGCAGTTCCGTCGGACTAGCGGTTGTCGGGGAGCTGTTTTTT
.	TRBV20-1	.	TRBJ2-7	CSAISGYSYEQYF	TGCAGTGCCATTAGCGGATATTCCTACGAGCAGTACTTC
.	TRBV18	.	TRBJ2-1	CASSLNGVTEQFF	TGTGCCAGCTCACTCAATGGTGTTACTGAGCAGTTCTTC
TRBD1	TRBV20-1	.	TRBJ2-7	CSARLPGQITYEQYF	TGCAGTGCTAGGCTTCCGGGACAGATAACCTACGAGCAGTACTTC
TRBD1	TRBV7-3	few	TRBJ1-1	CASSLTDRKGAEAFF	TGTGCCAGCAGCTTAACGGACAGGAAAGGCGCTGAAGCTTTCTTT
.	TRBV28	many	TRBJ2-7	CASIAQGATYEQYF	TGTGCCAGCATAGCGCAGGGTGCGACCTACGAGCAGTACTTC
TRBD2	TRBV6-4	few	TRBJ2-7	CASSVWAGGSYEQYF	TGTGCCAGCAGTGTTTGGGCGGGAGGTTCCTACGAGCAGTACTTC
.	TRBV7-9	many	TRBJ2-3	CASSLPGGEVIDTQYF	TGTGCCAGCAGCCTACCGGGGGGCGAGGTTATAGATACGCAGTATTTT
.	TRBV12-3/TRBV12-4	many	TRBJ2-5	CASRLGETQYF	TGTGCCAGCAGACTCGGAGAGACCCAGTACTTC
.	TRBV20-1	many	TRBJ2-2	CSAPTGGTGELFF	TGCAGTGCTCCCACCGGCGGCACCGGGGAGCTGTTTTTT
.	TRBV7-9	.	TRBJ2-5	CASSLDGEGGETQYF	TGTGCCAGCAGCCTAGACGGAGAGGGGGGAGAGACCCAGTACTTC
TRBD2	TRBV20-1	few	TRBJ2-2	CSARGTGRAYAGELFF	TGCAGTGCTAGAGGAACCGGGAGGGCCTATGCCGGGGAGCTGTTTTTT
TRBD2	TRBV20-1	few	TRBJ2-2	CSARDTGRSPGELFF	TGCAGTGCTAGAGATACCGGGAGGTCCCCCGGGGAGCTGTTTTTT
.	TRBV6-2/TRBV6-3	.	TRBJ2-5	CASSYSMAEQETQYF	TGTGCCAGCAGTTACTCGATGGCGGAGCAAGAGACCCAGTACTTC
.	TRBV6-1	many	TRBJ2-5	CASTPWPERGETQYF	TGTGCCAGCACTCCGTGGCCCGAGAGGGGAGAGACCCAGTACTTC
.	TRBV9	few	TRBJ1-6	CASSSQGAPLHF	TGTGCCAGCAGCTCACAGGGTGCGCCCCTCCACTTT